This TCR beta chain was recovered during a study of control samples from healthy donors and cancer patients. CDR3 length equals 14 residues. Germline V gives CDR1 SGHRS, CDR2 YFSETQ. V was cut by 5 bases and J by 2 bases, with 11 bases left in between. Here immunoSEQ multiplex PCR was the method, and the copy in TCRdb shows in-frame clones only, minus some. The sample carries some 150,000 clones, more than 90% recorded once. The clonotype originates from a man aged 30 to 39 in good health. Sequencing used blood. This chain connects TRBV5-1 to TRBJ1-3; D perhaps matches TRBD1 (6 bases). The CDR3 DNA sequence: TGCGCCAGCAGGGTGGAGGGGGCTGGAAACACCATATATTTT. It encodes CASRVEGAGNTIYF. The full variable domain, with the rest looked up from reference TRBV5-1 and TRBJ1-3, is KAGVTQTPRYLIKTRGQQVTLSCSPISGHRSVSWYQQTPGQGLQFLFEYFSETQRNKGNFPGRFSGRQFSNSRSEMNVSTLELGDSALYLCASRVEGAGNTIYFGEGSWLTVV.